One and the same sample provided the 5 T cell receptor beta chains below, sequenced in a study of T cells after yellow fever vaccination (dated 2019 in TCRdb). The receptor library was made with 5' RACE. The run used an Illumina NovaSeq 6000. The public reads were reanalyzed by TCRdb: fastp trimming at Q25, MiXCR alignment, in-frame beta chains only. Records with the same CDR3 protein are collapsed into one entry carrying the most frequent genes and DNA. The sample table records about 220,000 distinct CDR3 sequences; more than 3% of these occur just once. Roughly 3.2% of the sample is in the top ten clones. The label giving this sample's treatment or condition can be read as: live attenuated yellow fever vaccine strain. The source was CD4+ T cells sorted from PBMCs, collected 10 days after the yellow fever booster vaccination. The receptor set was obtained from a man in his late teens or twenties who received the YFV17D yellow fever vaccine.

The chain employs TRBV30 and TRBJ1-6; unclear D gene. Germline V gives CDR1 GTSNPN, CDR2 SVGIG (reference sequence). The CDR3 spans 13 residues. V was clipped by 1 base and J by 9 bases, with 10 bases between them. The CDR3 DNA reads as TGTGCCTGGAGTGGAACCCCGATTTCACCCCTCCACTTT. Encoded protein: CAWSGTPISPLHF.

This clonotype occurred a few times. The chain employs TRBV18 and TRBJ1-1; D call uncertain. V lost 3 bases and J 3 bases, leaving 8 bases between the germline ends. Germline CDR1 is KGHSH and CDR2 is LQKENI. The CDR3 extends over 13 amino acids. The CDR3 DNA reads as TGTGCCAGCTCACCGGTTAGGGACACTGAAGCTTTCTTT. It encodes CASSPVRDTEAFF.

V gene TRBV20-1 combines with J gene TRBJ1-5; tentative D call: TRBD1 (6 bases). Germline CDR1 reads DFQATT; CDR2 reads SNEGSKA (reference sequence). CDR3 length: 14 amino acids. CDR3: CRARPGQSSQPQHF. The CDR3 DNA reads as TGCAGGGCCAGACCGGGACAATCATCTCAGCCCCAGCATTTT.

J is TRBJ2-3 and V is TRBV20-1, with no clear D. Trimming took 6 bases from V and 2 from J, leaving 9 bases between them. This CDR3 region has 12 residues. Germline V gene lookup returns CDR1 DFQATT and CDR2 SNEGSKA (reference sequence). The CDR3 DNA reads TGCAGTGCCCACCTAGACACAGATACGCAGTATTTT. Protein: CSAHLDTDTQYF.

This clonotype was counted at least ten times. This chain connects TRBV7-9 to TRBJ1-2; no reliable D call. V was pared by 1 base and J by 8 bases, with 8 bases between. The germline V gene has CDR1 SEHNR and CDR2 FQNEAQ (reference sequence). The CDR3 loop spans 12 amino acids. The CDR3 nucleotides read TGTGCCAGCAGCTTAGAGTTGGAGGGCTACACCTTC. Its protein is CASSLELEGYTF.